This T cell receptor (beta chain) was identified during a study of blood T cell repertoires in COVID-19. Repertoires were generated with immunoSEQ multiplex PCR, while TCRdb's copy carries only in-frame clones and drops some. The table records roughly 280,000 clones, just under 90% of them present only once. From germline, CDR1 is SGHAT and CDR2 FQDESV (reference sequence). CDR3 length: 13 amino acids. Trimming at V came to 8 bases and at J to 2 bases, leaving 6 bases not matched to a gene. The chain carries TRBV11-1 and TRBJ2-7; TRBD2 matches 7 bases. This sequence was found in a woman under 40 with acute COVID-19. The sequencing input was PBMCs or T cells enriched from blood (not recorded which). Written as DNA, the CDR3 is TGTGCCAGCCGTAGCGGGCCTACCTACGAGCAGTACTTC. Its protein product is CASRSGPTYEQYF.